This T cell receptor (beta chain) was found in a study of CXCR3-negative and CXCR3-positive naive CD8 T cells. Study-wide background: The total count of TRB reads reached 120 million to 150 million, and each library contributed about 1.5 +/- 0.3 million.

Germline lookup yields CDR1 GTSNPN and CDR2 SVGIG (reference sequence). The CDR3 is 13 residues long. Regarding this clonotype: Its target is unknown.

Study results and limitations: Both of the naive subsets showed about the same high diversity, but memory CD8+ cells had much less. Whereas memory cells differed, naive CXCR3-negative and CXCR3-positive cells shared similar TRBV-TRBJ usage. TRB CDR3 properties served as the basis for inferring TCR strength, and surface CD5 was comparable between naive subsets.

Carrying UMI labels, the TRB cDNA libraries were prepared through 5' RACE. TCRdb reprocessed the 5' RACE reads and stores each CDR3 protein as one record, lacking DNA. The sample's table shows about 57,000 distinct CDR3 sequences. Material for sequencing was memory CD8+ T cells from blood. The clonotype comes from a human donor in good health. Some clones in this sample may be carry-over from other donors' samples. The V and J genes are TRBV30 and TRBJ1-2; TCRdb proposes TRBD1, but this gene call is untestable without DNA. The CDR3 reads CAWSLEGAAGYTF.